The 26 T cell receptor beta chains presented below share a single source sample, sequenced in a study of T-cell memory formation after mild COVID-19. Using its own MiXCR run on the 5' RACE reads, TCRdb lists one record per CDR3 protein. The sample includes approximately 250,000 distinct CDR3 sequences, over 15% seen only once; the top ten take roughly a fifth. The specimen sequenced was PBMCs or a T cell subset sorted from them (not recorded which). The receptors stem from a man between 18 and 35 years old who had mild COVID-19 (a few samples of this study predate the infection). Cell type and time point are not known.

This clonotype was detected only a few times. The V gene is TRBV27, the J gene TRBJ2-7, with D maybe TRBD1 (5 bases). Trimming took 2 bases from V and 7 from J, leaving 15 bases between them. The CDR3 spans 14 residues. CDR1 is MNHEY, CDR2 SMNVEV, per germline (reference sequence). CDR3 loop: CASSLGAQWKEQYF. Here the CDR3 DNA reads TGTGCCAGCAGTTTAGGGGCCCAGTGGAAGGAGCAGTACTTC.

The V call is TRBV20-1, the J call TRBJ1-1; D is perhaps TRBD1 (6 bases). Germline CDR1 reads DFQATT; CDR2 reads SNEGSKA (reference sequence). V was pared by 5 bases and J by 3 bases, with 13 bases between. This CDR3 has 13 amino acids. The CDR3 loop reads CSAYRVRDTEAFF. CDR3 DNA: TGCAGTGCTTACAGGGTTAGGGACACTGAAGCTTTCTTT.

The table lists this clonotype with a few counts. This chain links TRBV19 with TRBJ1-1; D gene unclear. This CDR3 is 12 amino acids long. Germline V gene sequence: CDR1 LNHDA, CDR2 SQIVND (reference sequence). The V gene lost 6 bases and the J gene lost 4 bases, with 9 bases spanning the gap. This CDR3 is CASRGLGTEAFF. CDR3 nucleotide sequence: TGTGCCAGTAGAGGACTGGGCACTGAAGCTTTCTTT.

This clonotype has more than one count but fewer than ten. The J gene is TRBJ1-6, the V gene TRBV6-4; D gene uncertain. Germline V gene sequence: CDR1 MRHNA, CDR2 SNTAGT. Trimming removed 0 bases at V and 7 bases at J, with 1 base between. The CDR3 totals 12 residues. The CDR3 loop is CASSDSNSPLHF. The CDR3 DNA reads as TGTGCCAGCAGTGACTCGAATTCACCCCTCCACTTT.

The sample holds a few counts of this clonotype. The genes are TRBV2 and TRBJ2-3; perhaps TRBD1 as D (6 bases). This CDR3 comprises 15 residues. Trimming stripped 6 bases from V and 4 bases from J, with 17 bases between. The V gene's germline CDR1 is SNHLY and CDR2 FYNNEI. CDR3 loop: CASRLQGTDSDTQYF. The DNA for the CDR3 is TGTGCCAGCAGACTACAGGGAACTGACTCAGATACGCAGTATTTT.

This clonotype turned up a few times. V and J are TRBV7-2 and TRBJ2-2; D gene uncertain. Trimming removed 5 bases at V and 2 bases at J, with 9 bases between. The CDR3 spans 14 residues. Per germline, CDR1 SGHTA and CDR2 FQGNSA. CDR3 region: CASSPWGNTGELFF. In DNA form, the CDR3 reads TGTGCCAGCAGCCCTTGGGGTAACACCGGGGAGCTGTTTTTT.

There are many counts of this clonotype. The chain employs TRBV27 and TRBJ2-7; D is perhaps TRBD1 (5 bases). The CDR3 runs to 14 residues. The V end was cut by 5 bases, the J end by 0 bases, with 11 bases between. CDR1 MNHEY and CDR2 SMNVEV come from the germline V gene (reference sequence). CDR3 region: CASSPTQVSYEQYF. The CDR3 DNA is TGTGCCAGCAGTCCCACACAGGTCTCCTACGAGCAGTACTTC.

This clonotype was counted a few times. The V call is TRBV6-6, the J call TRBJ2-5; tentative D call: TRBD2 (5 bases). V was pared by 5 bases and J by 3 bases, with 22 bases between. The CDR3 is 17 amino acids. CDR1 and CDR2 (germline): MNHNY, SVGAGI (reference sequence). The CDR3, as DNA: TGTGCCAGCAGTACCACGCGGCGAGGGTGGCCCAAAGAGACCCAGTACTTC. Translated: CASSTTRRGWPKETQYF.

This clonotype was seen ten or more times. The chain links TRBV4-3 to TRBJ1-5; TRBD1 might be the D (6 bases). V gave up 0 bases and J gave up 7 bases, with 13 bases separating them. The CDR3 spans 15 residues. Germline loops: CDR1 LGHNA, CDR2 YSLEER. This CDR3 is CASSQDGQGRQPQHF. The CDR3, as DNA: TGCGCCAGCAGCCAAGATGGGCAGGGGAGGCAGCCCCAGCATTTT.

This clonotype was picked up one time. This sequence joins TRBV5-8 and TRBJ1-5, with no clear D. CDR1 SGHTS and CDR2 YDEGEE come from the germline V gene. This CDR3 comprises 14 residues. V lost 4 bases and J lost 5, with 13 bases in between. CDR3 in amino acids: CASSLQTEDQPQHF. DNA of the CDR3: TGTGCCAGCAGCCTCCAAACGGAGGATCAGCCCCAGCATTTT.

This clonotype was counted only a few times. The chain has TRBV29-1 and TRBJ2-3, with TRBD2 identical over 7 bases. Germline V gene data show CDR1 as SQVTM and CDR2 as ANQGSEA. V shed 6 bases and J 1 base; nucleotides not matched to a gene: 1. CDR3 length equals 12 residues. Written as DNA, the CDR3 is TGCAGCGTCCGGGGGGGCACAGATACGCAGTATTTT. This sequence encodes CSVRGGTDTQYF.

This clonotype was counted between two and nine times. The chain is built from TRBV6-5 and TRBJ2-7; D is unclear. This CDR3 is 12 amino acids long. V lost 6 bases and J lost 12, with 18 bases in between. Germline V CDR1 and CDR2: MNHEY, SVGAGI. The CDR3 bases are TGTGCCAGCAGCCCAGATGATGGGCAGCGGTACGTC. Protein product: CASSPDDGQRYV.

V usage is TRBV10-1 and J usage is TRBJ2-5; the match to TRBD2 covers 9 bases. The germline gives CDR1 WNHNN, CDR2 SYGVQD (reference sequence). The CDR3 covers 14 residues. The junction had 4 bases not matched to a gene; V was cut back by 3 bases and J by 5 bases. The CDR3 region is CASSELAGRETQYF. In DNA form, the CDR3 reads TGCGCCAGCAGTGAACTAGCGGGCCGGGAGACCCAGTACTTC.

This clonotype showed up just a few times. DNA of the CDR3: TGCAGTGCTAGGCCAAATAATCAGCCCCAGCATTTT. The encoded protein is CSARPNNQPQHF. The genes are TRBV20-1 and TRBJ1-5, with no clear D. V lost 3 bases and J 4 bases, leaving 7 bases between the germline ends. Germline CDR1 reads DFQATT; CDR2 reads SNEGSKA (reference sequence). CDR3 length: 12 amino acids.

The CDR3 sequence is CASSYSVGDVFYEQYF. The CDR3, as DNA: TGTGCCAGCAGTTACTCCGTTGGGGACGTTTTCTACGAGCAGTACTTC. The chain has TRBV6-5 and TRBJ2-7; the D gene could be TRBD1 or TRBD2 (5 bases each). Germline V gene data show CDR1 as MNHEY and CDR2 as SVGAGI. The CDR3 contains 16 residues. The V and J ends lost 0 bases and 3 bases respectively, with 15 bases between them.

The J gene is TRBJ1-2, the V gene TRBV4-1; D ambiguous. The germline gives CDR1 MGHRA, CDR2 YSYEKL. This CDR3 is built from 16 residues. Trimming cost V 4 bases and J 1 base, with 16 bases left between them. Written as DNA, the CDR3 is TGCGCCAGCAGCCTCCCCTTGGCGGGGTATAACTATGGCTACACCTTC. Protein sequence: CASSLPLAGYNYGYTF.

The CDR3: CASSIGPGETQYF. The CDR3 DNA reads as TGCGCCAGCAGCATCGGGCCGGGGGAGACCCAGTACTTC. J is TRBJ2-5 and V is TRBV5-1; a possible D gene is TRBD2 (5 bases). With 4 bases removed from V and 5 bases from J, the gap between germline ends came to 12 bases. The CDR3 is 13 residues long. Germline CDR1 and CDR2: SGHRS and YFSETQ.

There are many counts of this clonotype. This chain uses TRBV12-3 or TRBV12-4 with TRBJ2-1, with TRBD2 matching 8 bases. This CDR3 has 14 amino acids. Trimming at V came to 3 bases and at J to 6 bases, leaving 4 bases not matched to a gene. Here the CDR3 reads CASSFRGGFNEQFF. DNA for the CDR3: TGTGCCAGCAGTTTCCGGGGGGGCTTCAATGAGCAGTTCTTC.

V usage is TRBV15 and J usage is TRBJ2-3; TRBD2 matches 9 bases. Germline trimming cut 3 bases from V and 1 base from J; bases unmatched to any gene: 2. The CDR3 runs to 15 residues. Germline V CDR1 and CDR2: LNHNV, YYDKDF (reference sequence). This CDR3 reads CATSRIAGGTDTQYF. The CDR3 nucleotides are TGTGCCACCAGCAGGATAGCGGGGGGCACAGATACGCAGTATTTT. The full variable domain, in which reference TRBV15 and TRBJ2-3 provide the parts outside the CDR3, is DAMVIQNPRYQVTQFGKPVTLSCSQTLNHNVMYWYQQKSSQAPKLLFHYYDKDFNNEADTPDNFQSRRPNTSFCFLDIRSPGLGDTAMYLCATSRIAGGTDTQYFGPGTRLTVL.

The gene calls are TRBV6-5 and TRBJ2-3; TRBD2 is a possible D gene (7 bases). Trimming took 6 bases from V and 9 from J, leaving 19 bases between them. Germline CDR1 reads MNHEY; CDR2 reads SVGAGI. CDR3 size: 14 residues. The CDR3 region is CASRSNGEGGTQYF. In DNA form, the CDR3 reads TGTGCCAGCAGGTCAAACGGGGAGGGGGGGACGCAGTATTTT.

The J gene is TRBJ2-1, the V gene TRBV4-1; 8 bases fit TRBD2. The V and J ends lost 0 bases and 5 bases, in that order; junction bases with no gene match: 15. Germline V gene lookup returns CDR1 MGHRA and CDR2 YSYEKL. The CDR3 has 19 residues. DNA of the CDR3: TGCGCCAGCAGCCAAGATAAGGCTAGCGGGCGGGGGAGAGACAATGAGCAGTTCTTC. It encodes CASSQDKASGRGRDNEQFF.

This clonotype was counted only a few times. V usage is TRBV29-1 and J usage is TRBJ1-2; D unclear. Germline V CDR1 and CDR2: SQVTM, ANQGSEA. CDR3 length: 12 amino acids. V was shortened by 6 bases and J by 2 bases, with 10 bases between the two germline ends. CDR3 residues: CSVLNPNYGYTF. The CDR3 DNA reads TGCAGCGTGTTAAACCCCAACTATGGCTACACCTTC.

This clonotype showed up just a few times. Here the CDR3 reads CATSRVGGAGNTIYF. The CDR3 nucleotides read TGTGCCACCAGCAGAGTTGGAGGGGCTGGAAACACCATATATTTT. The genes are TRBV15 and TRBJ1-3; D is possibly TRBD1 (5 bases). Per the germline V gene, CDR1 is LNHNV and CDR2 is YYDKDF (reference sequence). The CDR3 has 15 residues. Deletions cut 1 base from V and 2 bases from J, with 9 bases between.

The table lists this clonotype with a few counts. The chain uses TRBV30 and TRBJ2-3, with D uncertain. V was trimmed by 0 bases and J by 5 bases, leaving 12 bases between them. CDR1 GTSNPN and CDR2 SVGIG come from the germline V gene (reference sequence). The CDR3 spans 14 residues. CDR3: CAWSVGSGRDTQYF. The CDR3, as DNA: TGTGCCTGGAGTGTAGGGTCCGGAAGAGATACGCAGTATTTT.

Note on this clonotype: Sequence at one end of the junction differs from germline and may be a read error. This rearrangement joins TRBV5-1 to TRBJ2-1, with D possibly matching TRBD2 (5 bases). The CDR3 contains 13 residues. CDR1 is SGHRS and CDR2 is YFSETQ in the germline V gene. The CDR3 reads CASSTDSFNEQFF. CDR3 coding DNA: TGCGCCAGCAGTACGGACTCCTTCAATGAGCAGTTCTTC.

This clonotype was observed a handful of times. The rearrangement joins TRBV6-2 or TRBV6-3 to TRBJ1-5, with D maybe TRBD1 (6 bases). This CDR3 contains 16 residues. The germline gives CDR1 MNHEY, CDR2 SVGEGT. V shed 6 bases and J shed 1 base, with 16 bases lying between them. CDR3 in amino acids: CASRSLTGRSNQPQHF. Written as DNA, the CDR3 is TGTGCCAGCAGATCACTTACAGGGAGAAGCAATCAGCCCCAGCATTTT.